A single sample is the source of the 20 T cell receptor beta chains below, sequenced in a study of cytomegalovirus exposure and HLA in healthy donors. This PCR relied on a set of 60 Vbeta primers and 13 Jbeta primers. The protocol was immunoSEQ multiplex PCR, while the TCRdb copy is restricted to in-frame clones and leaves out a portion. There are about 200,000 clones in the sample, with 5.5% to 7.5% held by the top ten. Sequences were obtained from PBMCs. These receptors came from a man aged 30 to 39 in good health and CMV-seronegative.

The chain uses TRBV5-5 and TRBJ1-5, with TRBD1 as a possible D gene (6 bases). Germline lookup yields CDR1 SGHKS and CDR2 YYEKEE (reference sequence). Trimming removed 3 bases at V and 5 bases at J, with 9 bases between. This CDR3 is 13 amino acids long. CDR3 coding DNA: TGTGCCAGCAGCTACCACAGGGATCAGCCCCAGCATTTT. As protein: CASSYHRDQPQHF.

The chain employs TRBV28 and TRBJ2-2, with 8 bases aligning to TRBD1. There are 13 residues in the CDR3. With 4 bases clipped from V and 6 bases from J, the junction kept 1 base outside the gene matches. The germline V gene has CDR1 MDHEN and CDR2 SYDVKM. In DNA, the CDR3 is TGTGCCAGCAGTTCGACAGGGGCCGGGGAGCTGTTTTTT. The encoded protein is CASSSTGAGELFF.

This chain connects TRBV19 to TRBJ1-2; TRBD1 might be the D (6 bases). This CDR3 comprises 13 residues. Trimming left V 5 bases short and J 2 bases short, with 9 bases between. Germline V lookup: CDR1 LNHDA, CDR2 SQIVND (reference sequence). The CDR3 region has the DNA TGTGCCAGTAGTGTGGACAGAAACTATGGCTACACCTTC. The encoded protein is CASSVDRNYGYTF. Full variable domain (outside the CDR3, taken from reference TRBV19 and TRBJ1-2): DGGITQSPKYLFRKEGQNVTLSCEQNLNHDAMYWYRQDPGQGLRLIYYSQIVNDFQKGDIAEGYSVSREKKESFPLTVTSAQKNPTAFYLCASSVDRNYGYTFGSGTRLTVV.

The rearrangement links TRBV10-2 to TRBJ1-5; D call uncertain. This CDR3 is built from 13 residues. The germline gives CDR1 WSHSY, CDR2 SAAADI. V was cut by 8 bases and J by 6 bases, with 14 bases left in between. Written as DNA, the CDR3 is TGCGCCAGCCGGGCCCTAGGGAGTCAGCCCCAGCATTTT. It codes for CASRALGSQPQHF.

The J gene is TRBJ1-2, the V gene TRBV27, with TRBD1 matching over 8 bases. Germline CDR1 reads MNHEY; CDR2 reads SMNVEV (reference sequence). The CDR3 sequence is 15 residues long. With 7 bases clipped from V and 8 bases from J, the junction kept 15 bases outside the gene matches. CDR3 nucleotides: TGTGCCAGCACCTCCCGCCCTCAGGGGGCGGGGGGCTACACCTTC. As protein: CASTSRPQGAGGYTF.

The CDR3 loop is CASSPDRGRNSGANVLTF. The CDR3 DNA is TGCGCCAGCAGCCCCGACAGGGGACGTAACTCTGGGGCCAACGTCCTGACTTTC. The V and J genes are TRBV5-1 and TRBJ2-6, with 8 bases fitting TRBD1. The CDR3 runs 18 residues. In germline, CDR1 is SGHRS, CDR2 YFSETQ. Trimming at V came to 4 bases and at J to 0 bases, leaving 9 bases not matched to a gene.

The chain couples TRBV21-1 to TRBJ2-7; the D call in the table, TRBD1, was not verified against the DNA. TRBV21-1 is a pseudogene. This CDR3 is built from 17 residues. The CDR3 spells CASSFRTGVVKGYEQYF. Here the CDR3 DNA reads TGTGCCAGCAGCTTTCGAACAGGGGTGGTTAAGGGTTACGAGCAGTACTTC.

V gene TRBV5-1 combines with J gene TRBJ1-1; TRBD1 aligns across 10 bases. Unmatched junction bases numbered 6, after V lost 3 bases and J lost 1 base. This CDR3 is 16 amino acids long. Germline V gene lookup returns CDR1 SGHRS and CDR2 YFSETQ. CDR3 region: CASSSRRDRGNTEAFF. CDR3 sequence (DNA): TGCGCCAGCAGCTCCCGCCGGGACAGGGGGAACACTGAAGCTTTCTTT.

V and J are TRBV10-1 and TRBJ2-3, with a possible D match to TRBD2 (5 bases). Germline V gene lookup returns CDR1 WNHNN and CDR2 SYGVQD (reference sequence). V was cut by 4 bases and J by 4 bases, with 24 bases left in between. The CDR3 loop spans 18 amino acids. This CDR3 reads CASSGPTKLGVAADTQYF. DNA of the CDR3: TGCGCCAGCAGTGGGCCTACCAAGCTGGGAGTGGCAGCAGATACGCAGTATTTT.

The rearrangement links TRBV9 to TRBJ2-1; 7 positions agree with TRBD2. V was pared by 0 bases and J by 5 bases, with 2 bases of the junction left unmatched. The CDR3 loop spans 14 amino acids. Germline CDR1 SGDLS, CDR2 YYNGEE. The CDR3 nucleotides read TGTGCCAGCAGCGTAGAAGCGGGGAACAATGAGCAGTTCTTC. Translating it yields CASSVEAGNNEQFF.

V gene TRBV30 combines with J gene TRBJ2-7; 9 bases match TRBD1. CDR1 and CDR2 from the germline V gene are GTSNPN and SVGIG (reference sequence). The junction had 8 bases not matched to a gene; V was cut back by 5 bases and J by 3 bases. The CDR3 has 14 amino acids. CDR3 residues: CAWRPGQGFYEQYF. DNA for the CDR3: TGTGCCTGGCGACCAGGACAGGGGTTCTACGAGCAGTACTTC.

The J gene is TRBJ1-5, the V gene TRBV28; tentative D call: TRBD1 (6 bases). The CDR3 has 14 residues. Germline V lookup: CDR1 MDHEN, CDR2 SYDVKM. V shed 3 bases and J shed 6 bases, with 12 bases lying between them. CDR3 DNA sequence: TGTGCCAGCAGTTTCTCAGGGGTGGGTCAGCCCCAGCATTTT. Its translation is CASSFSGVGQPQHF.

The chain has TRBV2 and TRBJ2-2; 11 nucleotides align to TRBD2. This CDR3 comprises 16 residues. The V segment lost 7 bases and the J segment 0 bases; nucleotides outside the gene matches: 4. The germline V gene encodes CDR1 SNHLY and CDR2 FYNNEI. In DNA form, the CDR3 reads TGTGCCAGCACCCTAGCGGGGGGCGCGAACACCGGGGAGCTGTTTTTT. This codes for CASTLAGGANTGELFF.

The CDR3 sequence: CASSFLLATDTQYF. The CDR3 DNA sequence: TGTGCCAGCAGCTTCCTCCTAGCAACAGATACGCAGTATTTT. This chain joins TRBV7-9 and TRBJ2-3; tentatively, D is TRBD2 (5 bases). CDR1 SEHNR and CDR2 FQNEAQ come from the germline V gene (reference sequence). The CDR3 runs to 14 residues. V was cut by 3 bases and J by 3 bases, with 10 bases left in between.

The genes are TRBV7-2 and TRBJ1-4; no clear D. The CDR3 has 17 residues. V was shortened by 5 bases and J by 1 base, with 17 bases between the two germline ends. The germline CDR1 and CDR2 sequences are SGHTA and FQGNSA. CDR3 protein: CASSPRRPGVTNEKLFF. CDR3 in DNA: TGTGCCAGCAGCCCTCGAAGGCCCGGGGTAACTAATGAAAAACTGTTTTTT.

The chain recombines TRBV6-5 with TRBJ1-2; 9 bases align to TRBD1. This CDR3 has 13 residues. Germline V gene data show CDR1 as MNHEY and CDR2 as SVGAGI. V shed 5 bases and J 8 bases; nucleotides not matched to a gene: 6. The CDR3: CASSRTGGWGYTF. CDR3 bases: TGTGCCAGCAGTCGAACAGGGGGCTGGGGCTACACCTTC.

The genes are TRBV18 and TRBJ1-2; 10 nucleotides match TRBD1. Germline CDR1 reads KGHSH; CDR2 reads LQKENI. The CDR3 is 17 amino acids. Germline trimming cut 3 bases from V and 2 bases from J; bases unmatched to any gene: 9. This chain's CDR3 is CASSPRNRDRGNYGYTF. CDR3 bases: TGTGCCAGCTCACCGCGGAACCGGGACAGGGGAAACTATGGCTACACCTTC.

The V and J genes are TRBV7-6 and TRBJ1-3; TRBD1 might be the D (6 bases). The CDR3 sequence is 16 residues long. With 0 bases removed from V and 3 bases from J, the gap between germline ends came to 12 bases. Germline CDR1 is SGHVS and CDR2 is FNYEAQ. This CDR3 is CASSLALQGIGNTIYF. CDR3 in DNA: TGTGCCAGCAGCTTAGCGCTGCAGGGGATTGGAAACACCATATATTTT. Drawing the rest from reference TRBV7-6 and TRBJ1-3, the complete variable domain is GAGVSQSPRYKVTKRGQDVALRCDPISGHVSLYWYRQALGQGPEFLTYFNYEAQQDKSGLPNDRFSAERPEGSISTLTIQRTEQRDSAMYRCASSLALQGIGNTIYFGEGSWLTVV.

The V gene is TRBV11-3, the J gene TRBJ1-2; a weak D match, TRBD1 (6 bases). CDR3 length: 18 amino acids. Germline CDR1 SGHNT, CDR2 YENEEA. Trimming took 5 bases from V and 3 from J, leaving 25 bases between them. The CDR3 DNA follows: TGTGCCAGCAGCCCAACCGGCCGCGGGGGCAGTAGGGACTATGGCTACACCTTC. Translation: CASSPTGRGGSRDYGYTF.

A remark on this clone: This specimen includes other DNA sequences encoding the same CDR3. CDR3 nucleotide sequence: TGTGCCAGCAGCGTAGGGGTAGCGGGAGGGCCAGATACGCAGTATTTT. This translates into CASSVGVAGGPDTQYF. The chain joins TRBV9 to TRBJ2-3; 11 nucleotides match TRBD2. This CDR3 has 16 amino acids. V shed 0 bases, J shed 4 bases, and the junction held 4 bases outside the gene matches. Germline CDR1 SGDLS, CDR2 YYNGEE.